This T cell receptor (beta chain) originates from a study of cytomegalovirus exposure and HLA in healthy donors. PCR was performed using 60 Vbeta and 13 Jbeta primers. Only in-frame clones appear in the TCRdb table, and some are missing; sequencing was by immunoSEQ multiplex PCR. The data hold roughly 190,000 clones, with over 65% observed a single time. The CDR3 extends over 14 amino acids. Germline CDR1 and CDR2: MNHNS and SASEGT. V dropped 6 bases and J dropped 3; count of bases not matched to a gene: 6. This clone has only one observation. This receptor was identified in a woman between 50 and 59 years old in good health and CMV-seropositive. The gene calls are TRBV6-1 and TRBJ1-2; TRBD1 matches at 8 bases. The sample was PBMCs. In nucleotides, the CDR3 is TGTGCCAGCAGAACCGGACAGGGCTACTATGGCTACACCTTC. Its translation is CASRTGQGYYGYTF.